Given below is one T cell receptor (beta chain) in context. These data originate in a study of PD-L1 blockade in urothelial cancer. Whole-study context: Every 3 weeks, patients received intravenous atezolizumab 1,200 mg, beginning 2014.

Some clones are missing from TCRdb's copy, which holds only in-frame ones; the method was immunoSEQ multiplex PCR. The sample has about 88,000 clones, over 90% seen once. This CDR3 comprises 14 residues. The trim removed 3 bases at V and 5 bases at J, leaving 3 bases unmatched. Germline V gene sequence: CDR1 MDHEN, CDR2 SYDVKM. The chain couples TRBV28 to TRBJ2-5; 10 nucleotides align to TRBD1. This sequence was found in a man aged 55 to 70 with urothelial cancer. The sequencing here drew on PBMCs, taken around atezolizumab (anti-PD-L1) treatment. For the CDR3, the DNA is TGTGCCAGCAGTTTCCGGGACAGGGGCGAGACCCAGTACTTC. It encodes CASSFRDRGETQYF.